Each of the 32 T cell receptor beta chains below was sequenced from the same sample in a study of blood T cells in healthy people across ages (dated by TCRdb to between 2015 and 2017). Libraries were constructed by 5' RACE. A second PCR of about 6 to 11 cycles was performed with a sample-barcoded 5' primer and a J-beta primer mix. TCRdb reanalyzed the raw reads on its own, using fastp at Q25 for trimming and MiXCR for clone calling, and kept in-frame beta chains. Each CDR3 protein appears once, grouped with its most common genes and DNA. The sample records 1.8 million or so distinct CDR3 sequences, more than 35% of which are singletons. The ten largest account for about 23% of the sample. Specimen: blood. Source of these receptors: a human donor in good health.

The rearrangement joins TRBV29-1 to TRBJ2-4; TRBD2 matches at 15 bases. This CDR3 has 12 amino acids. Germline V gene sequence: CDR1 SQVTM, CDR2 ANQGSEA. The CDR3 DNA is TGCTGGACTAGCGGGGGGGACAATGAGCAGTACTTC. Translating gives CWTSGGDNEQYF. The variable domain in full, completed from reference TRBV29-1 and TRBJ2-4, reads SAVISQKPSRDICQRGTSLTIQCQVDSQVTMMFWYRQQPGQSLTLIATANQGSEATYESGFVIDKFPISRPNLTFSTLTVSNMSPEDSSIYLCWTSGGDNEQYFGAGTRLSVL.

The chain recombines TRBV12-3 or TRBV12-4 with TRBJ2-2; D call uncertain. The CDR3 contains 15 residues. The V end lost 8 bases, the J end lost 5 bases, and 18 bases lay between the germline ends. The CDR3 DNA reads as TGTGCCAGCTTAAACCGGCTGATGGTTACCGGGGAGCTGTTTTTT. Translating gives CASLNRLMVTGELFF.

This clonotype has just a few counts. This chain uses TRBV20-1 with TRBJ2-3; 12 bases are shared with TRBD2. Trimming removed 1 base from V and 1 base from J; junction bases left unmatched: 6. The CDR3 sequence is 17 residues long. The V gene's germline CDR1 is DFQATT and CDR2 SNEGSKA (reference sequence). The CDR3 is CSARGERLAGGTDTQYF. The CDR3 DNA is TGCAGTGCTAGAGGGGAGAGACTAGCGGGGGGCACAGATACGCAGTATTTT.

J is TRBJ1-4 and V is TRBV28; D unclear. There are 15 residues in the CDR3. Germline CDR1 reads MDHEN; CDR2 reads SYDVKM. Trimming stripped 3 bases from V and 7 bases from J, with 15 bases between. The CDR3 is CASSFTEILSEKLFF. CDR3 in DNA: TGTGCCAGCAGTTTCACAGAGATATTGAGTGAAAAACTGTTTTTT.

The rearrangement links TRBV9 to TRBJ2-1; D assignment may be TRBD1 or TRBD2 (5 bases each). This CDR3 region has 14 residues. The germline V gene encodes CDR1 SGDLS and CDR2 YYNGEE. Deletions cut 6 bases from V and 1 base from J, with 11 bases between. Written as DNA, the CDR3 is TGTGCCAGCACCACGGGGCTTTCCTACAATGAGCAGTTCTTC. It translates to CASTTGLSYNEQFF.

The chain carries TRBV25-1 and TRBJ1-1; D perhaps matches TRBD1 (6 bases). This CDR3 contains 19 residues. The germline V and J ends were trimmed by 1 base and 7 bases, with 28 bases remaining between them. Germline CDR1 and CDR2: MGHDK and SYGVNS. In nucleotides, the CDR3 is TGTGCCAGCAGTGAATTTTTTCCCGTATCATCTAAGGGACATATTGAAGCTTTCTTT. Its translation is CASSEFFPVSSKGHIEAFF. Full variable domain (outside the CDR3, taken from reference TRBV25-1 and TRBJ1-1): EADIYQTPRYLVIGTGKKITLECSQTMGHDKMYWYQQDPGMELHLIHYSYGVNSTEKGDLSSESTVSRIRTEHFPLTLESARPSHTSQYLCASSEFFPVSSKGHIEAFFGQGTRLTVV.

This clonotype has a handful of counts. As DNA, the CDR3 is TGTGCCACCAGTGATTCCGGCCCGAAAGGGCACAATGAGCAGTTCTTC. Amino acid sequence: CATSDSGPKGHNEQFF. The chain is built from TRBV24-1 and TRBJ2-1; the D is unclear. V lost 2 bases, J lost 5 bases, and 15 bases lay in between. The CDR3 runs 16 residues. Germline V gene data show CDR1 as KGHDR and CDR2 as SFDVKD.

The chain is built from TRBV6-5 and TRBJ2-7; 7 positions agree with TRBD1. V lost 7 bases to trimming and J lost 2 bases; unmatched junction nucleotides: 5. The CDR3 runs to 13 residues. Germline loops: CDR1 MNHEY, CDR2 SVGAGI. CDR3 nucleotides: TGTGCCAGCAACCAGGGGGAAACCTACGAGCAGTACTTC. Translating it yields CASNQGETYEQYF.

A few counts support this clonotype. The chain employs TRBV4-3 and TRBJ2-7; TRBD1 matches at 8 bases. The length of the CDR3 is 18 residues. The V and J ends lost 0 bases and 3 bases, in that order; junction bases with no gene match: 13. Germline V lookup: CDR1 LGHNA, CDR2 YSLEER. The CDR3 nucleotides read TGCGCCAGCAGCCAAGATTATCCCCTGACAGGGGATTACTACGAGCAGTACTTC. It specifies CASSQDYPLTGDYYEQYF.

About this clonotype: A read error may account for a junction end that differs from germline. The rearrangement joins TRBV25-1 to TRBJ1-6, with D unresolved. This CDR3 contains 15 residues. CDR1 is MGHDK, CDR2 SYGVNS, per germline. The CDR3 spells CASSESGGDNSPLHF. CDR3 bases: TGTGCCAGCAGCGAATCGGGCGGAGATAATTCACCCCTCCACTTT.

V gene TRBV2 combines with J gene TRBJ2-7; D possibly matches TRBD1 or TRBD2 (5 bases each). The germline V and J ends were trimmed by 4 bases and 0 bases, with 10 bases remaining between them. This CDR3 has 14 amino acids. Germline CDR1 and CDR2: SNHLY and FYNNEI. The CDR3, as DNA: TGTGCCAGCAGTGGGGACGGAGGCTCCTACGAGCAGTACTTC. Protein: CASSGDGGSYEQYF.

The rearrangement links TRBV7-9 to TRBJ1-1, with a tentative D call TRBD1 (5 bases). V lost 2 bases, J lost 2 bases, and 12 bases lay in between. The CDR3 is made up of 15 amino acids. Germline V CDR1 and CDR2: SEHNR, FQNEAQ (reference sequence). This CDR3 reads CASSLMTDPNTEAFF. The CDR3 coding sequence is TGTGCCAGCAGCTTAATGACAGATCCTAACACTGAAGCTTTCTTT.

This clonotype was counted between two and nine times. The chain recombines TRBV12-3 or TRBV12-4 with TRBJ1-2; D is unresolved. The CDR3 loop spans 14 amino acids. Trimming took off 0 bases at V and 8 bases at J, with 13 bases between the two ends. CDR3 loop: CASSLASDLYGYTF. The CDR3 DNA is TGTGCCAGCAGTTTAGCCTCGGACCTGTACGGCTACACCTTC.

Concerning this clonotype itself: The junction departs from the called germline gene at one end, perhaps through a read error. V usage is TRBV12-3 or TRBV12-4 and J usage is TRBJ1-2; 9 positions agree with TRBD1. This CDR3 spans 14 amino acids. The CDR3 here is CASSPGQGNCGYTF. The CDR3, as DNA: TGTGCCAGCAGTCCAGGACAGGGGAACTGTGGCTACACCTTC.

This clonotype showed up just a few times. DNA of the CDR3: TGCGCCAGCAGCGTTCGGACAGGGGAAGACTATGGCTACACCTTC. It specifies CASSVRTGEDYGYTF. The rearrangement links TRBV4-1 to TRBJ1-2, with TRBD1 identical over 9 bases. The CDR3 length is 15 residues. The J segment lost 3 bases and the V segment lost 5 bases, leaving 7 bases of the junction unmatched. Germline V gives CDR1 MGHRA, CDR2 YSYEKL.

The gene calls are TRBV29-1 and TRBJ2-7; 10 nucleotides align to TRBD1. Trimming cost V 5 bases and J 3 bases; bases outside gene matches: 7. The CDR3 has 14 amino acids. From germline, CDR1 is SQVTM and CDR2 ANQGSEA. The CDR3 sequence: CSVQLRDRGYEQYF. Written as DNA, the CDR3 is TGCAGCGTTCAGCTCCGGGACAGGGGCTACGAGCAGTACTTC.

This clonotype was detected a few times. The chain is built from TRBV12-3 or TRBV12-4 and TRBJ1-2, with 10 positions matching TRBD1. The CDR3 runs to 15 residues. V lost 3 bases, J lost 6 bases, and 7 bases stayed unmatched. CDR3 in DNA: TGTGCCAGCAGTTTTTCCGGGACAGGGGTACATGGCTACACCTTC. This encodes CASSFSGTGVHGYTF.

This clonotype was seen more than once but under ten times. The chain has TRBV5-1 and TRBJ2-3, with D hard to call. The V and J ends lost 0 bases and 0 bases respectively, with 11 bases between them. CDR3 length equals 16 residues. Germline V CDR1 and CDR2: SGHRS, YFSETQ. CDR3 amino acids: CASSLDVPVSTDTQYF. CDR3 nucleotides: TGCGCCAGCAGCTTGGACGTCCCGGTTAGCACAGATACGCAGTATTTT.

V gene TRBV15 combines with J gene TRBJ1-5; TRBD1 might be the D (6 bases). Per the germline V gene, CDR1 is LNHNV and CDR2 is YYDKDF (reference sequence). The length of the CDR3 is 19 residues. Trimming left V 8 bases short and J 6 bases short, with 32 bases between. The CDR3 DNA sequence: TGTGCCACCCCTACAAAATACTATTTCACAATGAGGGGGAGTCAGCCCCAGCATTTT. Translation: CATPTKYYFTMRGSQPQHF. The entire variable domain, with the rest obtained from reference TRBV15 and TRBJ1-5, is as follows: DAMVIQNPRYQVTQFGKPVTLSCSQTLNHNVMYWYQQKSSQAPKLLFHYYDKDFNNEADTPDNFQSRRPNTSFCFLDIRSPGLGDTAMYLCATPTKYYFTMRGSQPQHFGDGTRLSIL.

This clonotype showed up just a few times. The CDR3 region is CSAPPGRREQFF. Written as DNA, the CDR3 is TGCAGTGCCCCGCCAGGAAGGCGTGAGCAGTTCTTC. The chain links TRBV20-1 to TRBJ2-1; unclear D gene. V was clipped by 6 bases and J by 9 bases, with 15 bases between them. The CDR3 runs to 12 residues. Germline values: CDR1 DFQATT, CDR2 SNEGSKA (reference sequence).

The V gene is TRBV7-3, the J gene TRBJ2-3; 10 bases align to TRBD2. The ends lost 4 bases at V and 4 bases at J; junction bases unmatched: 5. Germline V gene sequence: CDR1 SGHTA, CDR2 FQGTGA. This CDR3 has 15 residues. As DNA, the CDR3 is TGTGCCAGCAGCTCAACCGGGACTAGCGCAGATACGCAGTATTTT. Translation: CASSSTGTSADTQYF.

The chain recombines TRBV7-9 with TRBJ2-1; 10 bases are shared with TRBD2. This CDR3 has 15 residues. The germline gives CDR1 SEHNR, CDR2 FQNEAQ (reference sequence). V lost 5 bases, J lost 5 bases, and 6 bases stayed unmatched. CDR3: CASSRILAGNNEQFF. CDR3 bases: TGTGCCAGCAGCAGAATACTAGCGGGGAACAATGAGCAGTTCTTC.

The V and J genes are TRBV5-8 and TRBJ2-2, with TRBD1 matching over 10 bases. CDR1 SGHTS and CDR2 YDEGEE come from the germline V gene. This CDR3 region has 16 residues. Germline trimming cut 0 bases from V and 5 bases from J; bases unmatched to any gene: 4. In nucleotides, the CDR3 is TGTGCCAGCAGCTTGGGACAGGGGGCGCTTACCGGGGAGCTGTTTTTT. Its translation: CASSLGQGALTGELFF.

The genes are TRBV27 and TRBJ2-6; D remains unclear. The CDR3 is made up of 14 amino acids. The germline gives CDR1 MNHEY, CDR2 SMNVEV (reference sequence). The V gene lost 4 bases and the J gene lost 2 bases, with 6 bases spanning the gap. CDR3 DNA sequence: TGTGCCAGCAGTTCATCAACTGGGGCCAACGTCCTGACTTTC. Its protein product is CASSSSTGANVLTF.

The genes are TRBV5-1 and TRBJ2-7; D gene ambiguous. The ends were cut back, 5 bases at V and 6 bases at J, with 15 bases in the middle. This CDR3 spans 13 amino acids. Germline-derived CDR1 and CDR2 are SGHRS and YFSETQ. CDR3 in amino acids: CASREEIHSEQYF. The CDR3 region has the DNA TGCGCCAGCAGAGAGGAAATCCATTCCGAGCAGTACTTC.

This clonotype was picked up a small number of times. The chain links TRBV13 to TRBJ1-1, with D unclear. The ends were cut back, 0 bases at V and 1 base at J, with 9 bases in the middle. The CDR3 spans 15 residues. Germline V gene lookup returns CDR1 PRHDT and CDR2 FYEKMQ (reference sequence). The chain's CDR3 is CASSLGPNPNTEAFF. The CDR3 DNA is TGTGCCAGCAGCTTAGGTCCGAATCCGAACACTGAAGCTTTCTTT.

The chain combines TRBV10-3 with TRBJ2-4, with D perhaps being TRBD1 or TRBD2 (5 bases each). Germline V gives CDR1 ENHRY, CDR2 SYGVKD. The CDR3 is 15 residues long. Deletions cut 10 bases from V and 0 bases from J, with 16 bases between. The CDR3 DNA reads TGTGCCACCCGGGACGAAGGCCTAGCCAAAAACATTCAGTACTTC. Translated, it gives CATRDEGLAKNIQYF.

CDR3 DNA sequence: TGTGCCAGCAGCCAAGAATGGGCCGCGCTGCATGAGCAGTTCTTC. Encoded protein: CASSQEWAALHEQFF. This chain uses TRBV4-2 with TRBJ2-1, with no clear D. Germline values: CDR1 LGHNA, CDR2 YNFKEQ. This CDR3 is built from 15 residues. V was pared by 0 bases and J by 8 bases, with 14 bases between.

This clonotype was seen repeatedly, ten times or more. The CDR3 spells CASSQGSSPGSYGYTF. CDR3 nucleotide sequence: TGCGCCAGCAGCCAAGGATCGAGTCCCGGGAGCTATGGCTACACCTTC. The J gene is TRBJ1-2, the V gene TRBV4-1; D unresolved. CDR3 length: 16 amino acids. V shed 1 base and J shed 4 bases, with 16 bases lying between them. The germline gives CDR1 MGHRA, CDR2 YSYEKL.

The chain links TRBV11-1 to TRBJ2-5; the D is unclear. V was trimmed by 7 bases and J by 11 bases, leaving 23 bases between them. This CDR3 spans 14 amino acids. Germline V lookup: CDR1 SGHAT, CDR2 FQDESV (reference sequence). The CDR3 nucleotides read TGTGCCAGCAACTCCCCGAGAGCGAGGCTGGAGCAGTACTTC. As protein: CASNSPRARLEQYF.

This clonotype appeared once. J is TRBJ2-2 and V is TRBV29-1; 9 bases match TRBD1. V was pared by 7 bases and J by 7 bases, with 7 bases of the junction left unmatched. The germline gives CDR1 SQVTM, CDR2 ANQGSEA. CDR3 size: 13 residues. For the CDR3, the DNA is TGCAGCGCAGCGACAGGGGGTGGCGGGGAGCTGTTTTTT. Translated: CSAATGGGGELFF.

The chain has TRBV12-3 or TRBV12-4 and TRBJ2-5; no definite D call. The ends were cut back, 3 bases at V and 5 bases at J, with 13 bases in the middle. The CDR3 loop spans 14 amino acids. The CDR3 bases are TGTGCCAGCAGTTTTGAGGTGATCGCGGAGACCCAGTACTTC. Translating it yields CASSFEVIAETQYF.